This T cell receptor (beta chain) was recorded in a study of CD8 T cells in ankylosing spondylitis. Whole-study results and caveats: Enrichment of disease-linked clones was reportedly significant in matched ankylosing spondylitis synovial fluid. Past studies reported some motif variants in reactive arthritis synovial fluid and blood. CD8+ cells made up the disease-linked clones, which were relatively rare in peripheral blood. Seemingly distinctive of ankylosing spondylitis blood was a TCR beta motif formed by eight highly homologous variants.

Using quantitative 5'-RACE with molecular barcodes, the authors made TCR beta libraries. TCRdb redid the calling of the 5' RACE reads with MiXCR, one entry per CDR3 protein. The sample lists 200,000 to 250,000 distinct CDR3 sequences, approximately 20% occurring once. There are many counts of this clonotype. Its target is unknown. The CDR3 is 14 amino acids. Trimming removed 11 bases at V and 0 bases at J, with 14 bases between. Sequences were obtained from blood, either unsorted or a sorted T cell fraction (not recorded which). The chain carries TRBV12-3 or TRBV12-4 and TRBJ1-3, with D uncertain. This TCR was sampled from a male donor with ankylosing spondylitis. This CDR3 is CASQTPRSGNTIYF. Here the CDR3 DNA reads TGTGCCTCCCAGACCCCTCGCTCTGGAAACACCATATATTTT.